The present T cell receptor (beta chain) was sequenced within a study of cytomegalovirus exposure and HLA in healthy donors. Points from the study as a whole: Rarity marked most TCR sequences, yet some public TCRs occurred in many donors. The study flagged 150 to 200 TCR beta chains as cytomegalovirus-associated. Specificity for CMV antigens was confirmed in vitro for three of the CMV-associated chains. Reports indicated that the classifier achieved high specificity and sensitivity in diagnosing cytomegalovirus status.

A remark on this clone: Its antigen is not identified.

The germline CDR1 and CDR2 sequences are SGHRS and YFSETQ. This CDR3 has 15 residues. The V gene lost 4 bases and the J gene lost 2 bases, with 16 bases spanning the gap. Clones were sequenced by immunoSEQ multiplex PCR, and TCRdb holds only the in-frame ones, with some missing. This sample has hundreds of thousands of clones, with roughly 87% found just once. The rearrangement joins TRBV5-1 to TRBJ2-7, with TRBD2 as a possible D gene (6 bases). The specimen sequenced was PBMCs. This receptor was identified in a young woman in good health and CMV-seropositive. The CDR3 spells CASSPASGRAYEQYF. For the CDR3, the DNA is TGCGCCAGCAGCCCGGCGAGCGGGCGCGCCTACGAGCAGTACTTC. Supplemented by reference TRBV5-1 and TRBJ2-7, the full variable domain reads KAGVTQTPRYLIKTRGQQVTLSCSPISGHRSVSWYQQTPGQGLQFLFEYFSETQRNKGNFPGRFSGRQFSNSRSEMNVSTLELGDSALYLCASSPASGRAYEQYFGPGTRLTVT.